The next 19 T cell receptor beta chains were all read from a single sample in a study of cytomegalovirus exposure and HLA in healthy donors. Vbeta (60) and Jbeta (13) primers were used in the PCR. Sequencing was performed with immunoSEQ multiplex PCR; in TCRdb, only in-frame clones are kept and a portion is missing. This sample lists over 150,000 clones; its ten largest clones have roughly 0.7%. Sequenced material: PBMCs. The receptors come from a boy aged 5-17 years in good health and CMV-seronegative.

The J gene is TRBJ2-1, the V gene TRBV9; a weak D match, TRBD1 (6 bases). The germline V gene has CDR1 SGDLS and CDR2 YYNGEE. V dropped 0 bases and J dropped 0 bases, with 7 bases sitting between them. The CDR3 runs 15 residues. CDR3 sequence reads: CASSVGGLSYNEQFF. CDR3 nucleotides: TGTGCCAGCAGCGTAGGGGGGCTCTCCTACAATGAGCAGTTCTTC. Drawing the rest from reference TRBV9 and TRBJ2-1, the complete variable domain is DSGVTQTPKHLITATGQRVTLRCSPRSGDLSVYWYQQSLDQGLQFLIQYYNGEERAKGNILERFSAQQFPDLHSELNLSSLELGDSALYFCASSVGGLSYNEQFFGPGTRLTVL.

The V gene is TRBV11-2, the J gene TRBJ1-2; 8 bases match TRBD1. V shed 4 bases and J 2 bases; nucleotides not matched to a gene: 6. The CDR3 is made up of 15 amino acids. In germline, CDR1 is SGHAT, CDR2 FQNNGV. As DNA, the CDR3 is TGTGCCAGCAGCTCAAGGGGACAGGTCAACTATGGCTACACCTTC. It translates to CASSSRGQVNYGYTF.

The rearrangement uses TRBV9 and TRBJ2-2, with TRBD2 matching 8 bases. The CDR3 is 15 residues long. Germline loops: CDR1 SGDLS, CDR2 YYNGEE. Trimming cost V 1 base and J 2 bases; bases outside gene matches: 1. CDR3 region: CASSVSGGNTGELFF. CDR3 DNA: TGTGCCAGCAGCGTAAGCGGGGGCAACACCGGGGAGCTGTTTTTT.

The chain has TRBV11-2 and TRBJ1-1, with D unresolved. The CDR3 is 13 amino acids. Deletions cut 2 bases from V and 4 bases from J, with 8 bases between. Germline-derived CDR1 and CDR2 are SGHAT and FQNNGV. The CDR3 nucleotides are TGTGCCAGCAGCTTAAGTACTGCCACTGAAGCTTTCTTT. Translating it yields CASSLSTATEAFF.

V and J are TRBV19 and TRBJ1-4; possibly TRBD1 for D (6 bases). The CDR3 is made up of 15 amino acids. V dropped 5 bases and J dropped 8 bases, with 18 bases sitting between them. Germline values: CDR1 LNHDA, CDR2 SQIVND (reference sequence). The CDR3: CASSRGGLVYEKLFF. The CDR3 DNA is TGTGCCAGTAGTCGCGGGGGCTTAGTATACGAAAAACTGTTTTTT.

The V and J genes are TRBV5-6 and TRBJ2-3; the match to TRBD1 covers 7 bases. The germline V gene has CDR1 SGHDT and CDR2 YYEEEE. The CDR3 runs 14 residues. J lost 4 bases, V lost 3 bases, and 5 bases had no gene match. The CDR3 coding sequence is TGTGCCAGCAGCTCACAGGGGTTCGCAGATACGCAGTATTTT. Protein: CASSSQGFADTQYF.

The chain is built from TRBV7-6 and TRBJ1-1; maybe TRBD1 (5 bases). Germline V lookup: CDR1 SGHVS, CDR2 FNYEAQ. V lost 5 bases to trimming and J lost 8 bases, with 21 bases between them. The CDR3 is made up of 15 amino acids. CDR3 sequence (DNA): TGTGCCAGCAGCCCGGGGGAGGGAACTGCGAAGGAAGCTTTCTTT. This encodes CASSPGEGTAKEAFF.

The V call is TRBV30, the J call TRBJ2-1, with D unclear. V gave up 2 bases and J gave up 9 bases, with 8 bases separating them. Germline-derived CDR1 and CDR2 are GTSNPN and SVGIG (reference sequence). The CDR3 totals 11 residues. The CDR3 is CAWSPSGEQFF. The CDR3 DNA follows: TGTGCCTGGAGTCCGTCCGGTGAGCAGTTCTTC.

The chain couples TRBV2 to TRBJ2-3; tentative D call: TRBD2 (5 bases). Germline assignment: CDR1 SNHLY and CDR2 FYNNEI. The ends were cut back, 6 bases at V and 9 bases at J, with 22 bases in the middle. The CDR3 spans 15 residues. This chain's CDR3 is CASRGGRVSSGTQYF. The CDR3 DNA reads as TGTGCCAGCAGGGGCGGCCGGGTGTCGTCGGGGACGCAGTATTTT.

The chain recombines TRBV19 with TRBJ2-1; D call uncertain. The length of the CDR3 is 15 residues. The V end was cut by 1 base, the J end by 0 bases, with 7 bases between. Germline-derived CDR1 and CDR2 are LNHDA and SQIVND (reference sequence). In DNA, the CDR3 is TGTGCCAGTAGTATAGGACAAGGCTCCTACAATGAGCAGTTCTTC. Protein product: CASSIGQGSYNEQFF.

The chain uses TRBV14 and TRBJ2-7; the D gene is possibly TRBD2 (6 bases). Germline lookup yields CDR1 SGHDN and CDR2 FVKESK. This CDR3 has 14 residues. V shed 0 bases and J shed 2 bases, with 8 bases lying between them. The CDR3 bases are TGTGCCAGCAGCCAAGAGGCGGGGACCTACGAGCAGTACTTC. It specifies CASSQEAGTYEQYF.

The rearrangement uses TRBV11-2 and TRBJ1-3; D perhaps matches TRBD1 (6 bases). In germline, CDR1 is SGHAT, CDR2 FQNNGV. The V end was cut by 5 bases, the J end by 4 bases, with 15 bases between. The CDR3 length is 15 residues. CDR3: CASSPFRGAGNTIYF. The CDR3 DNA reads TGTGCCAGCAGCCCCTTCCGGGGGGCCGGAAACACCATATATTTT.

J is TRBJ1-2 and V is TRBV25-1, with D perhaps matching TRBD1 (5 bases). This CDR3 spans 14 amino acids. Germline CDR1 MGHDK, CDR2 SYGVNS. Deletions cut 7 bases from V and 8 bases from J, with 20 bases between. CDR3: CASTSEGVSEGYTF. The CDR3 DNA follows: TGTGCCAGCACCTCGGAAGGGGTATCGGAAGGCTACACCTTC.

Remarks on this clone: Other DNA sequences in this specimen translate into the identical CDR3. The chain employs TRBV30 and TRBJ1-2, with D unresolved. The V end was cut by 0 bases, the J end by 4 bases, with 6 bases between. The germline gives CDR1 GTSNPN, CDR2 SVGIG (reference sequence). The length of the CDR3 is 12 residues. The CDR3 loop is CAWSVSGYGYTF. The CDR3 DNA sequence: TGTGCCTGGAGTGTATCAGGCTATGGCTACACCTTC.

The chain employs TRBV7-6 and TRBJ2-3; 7 positions match TRBD2. J gave up 5 bases and V 0 bases, and 2 bases lay outside the gene matches. This CDR3 region has 14 residues. CDR1 is SGHVS and CDR2 is FNYEAQ in the germline V gene. The CDR3 sequence: CASSLAGGLDTQYF. The CDR3 DNA sequence: TGTGCCAGCAGCTTAGCGGGGGGGTTAGATACGCAGTATTTT.

This sequence joins TRBV11-2 and TRBJ2-2; TRBD2 aligns across 11 bases. The CDR3 consists of 15 residues. From germline, CDR1 is SGHAT and CDR2 FQNNGV. The V gene end was trimmed by 4 bases and the J gene end by 5 bases; junction bases not matched to a gene: 3. This CDR3 is CASSSRTSGTGELFF. CDR3 nucleotide sequence: TGTGCCAGCAGCTCTAGGACTAGCGGGACCGGGGAGCTGTTTTTT. The variable domain in full, with the rest retrieved from reference TRBV11-2 and TRBJ2-2, is EAGVAQSPRYKIIEKRQSVAFWCNPISGHATLYWYQQILGQGPKLLIQFQNNGVVDDSQLPKDRFSAERLKGVDSTLKIQPAKLEDSAVYLCASSSRTSGTGELFFGEGSRLTVL.

The rearrangement joins TRBV7-9 to TRBJ2-3, with 12 bases that match TRBD2. Germline values: CDR1 SEHNR, CDR2 FQNEAQ (reference sequence). V shed 5 bases, J shed 0 bases, and the junction held 9 bases outside the gene matches. The CDR3 loop spans 18 amino acids. The CDR3 DNA is TGTGCCAGCAGCCCGTGGACTAGCGGGGCCGCTAGCACAGATACGCAGTATTTT. Amino acids: CASSPWTSGAASTDTQYF.

The chain links TRBV4-2 to TRBJ2-2, with a weak D call TRBD2 (6 bases). CDR3 length: 13 residues. V dropped 0 bases and J dropped 10 bases, with 9 bases sitting between them. The V gene's germline CDR1 is LGHNA and CDR2 YNFKEQ. CDR3 protein: CASSQDGREELFF. CDR3 DNA: TGTGCCAGCAGCCAAGACGGGCGGGAGGAGCTGTTTTTT.

CDR3 in amino acids: CASSIGPSGYNEQFF. In DNA form, the CDR3 reads TGTGCCAGTAGTATAGGTCCTAGCGGCTACAATGAGCAGTTCTTC. This chain uses TRBV19 with TRBJ2-1; 7 bases map to TRBD2. V gave up 1 base and J gave up 3 bases; unmatched junction bases: 3. In germline, CDR1 is LNHDA, CDR2 SQIVND (reference sequence). The CDR3 extends over 15 amino acids.